The present TCR beta chain was sequenced within a study of T-cell reconstitution after alpha-beta-depleted transplantation in children. It was with unique molecular identifiers that the TCRbeta library was prepared. TCRdb re-called the PCR reads with MiXCR, one entry per CDR3 protein. The sample records over 200,000 distinct CDR3 sequences, 8.5% to 10% being singletons. This clonotype was recorded many times. The source of this sequence is a human donor who donated a stem cell graft to a child with acute lymphoblastic leukemia. The source material was PBMCs from the stem cell graft donor, sampled from the stem cell graft.

CDR3 in amino acids: CASSRRQGANTGELFF. CDR3 in DNA: TGTGCCAGCAGCAGGAGACAGGGAGCGAACACCGGGGAGCTGTTTTTT. V and J are TRBV7-9 and TRBJ2-2; 7 bases fit TRBD1. V lost 5 bases and J lost 0; bases outside the gene matches: 6. The germline V gene encodes CDR1 SEHNR and CDR2 FQNEAQ (reference sequence). This CDR3 spans 16 amino acids.